The clone carrying this T cell receptor (beta chain) was seen more than once but under ten times. The data are from a study of shared clonotypes between healthy human individuals. TCRdb's table, derived via immunoSEQ multiplex PCR, lists solely in-frame clones and lacks some. The data contain 300,000 to 350,000 clones, 73% of them singletons. Trimming at V came to 1 base and at J to 5 bases, leaving 5 bases not matched to a gene. Germline lookup yields CDR1 SGHRS and CDR2 YFSETQ. The CDR3 spans 14 residues. Specimen: memory CD4+ T cells sorted from blood. Subset described: CD45RA-negative fraction. The rearrangement uses TRBV5-1 and TRBJ2-7, with TRBD1 matching over 8 bases. The clonotype was recovered from a man aged 25 to 45 in good health. CDR3 residues: CASSLMSGGDEQYF. The CDR3 coding sequence is TGCGCCAGCAGCTTGATGTCAGGGGGCGACGAGCAGTACTTC.